The TCR beta chain described here comes from a study of PD-1 blockade in classical Hodgkin lymphoma. Study-wide results and limits: Newly diagnosed patients were reported to start with lower TCR diversity than healthy donors.

The CDR3 consists of 14 residues. Trimming removed 4 bases from V and 7 bases from J, with 17 bases in between. CDR1 is SGHNT and CDR2 is YYREEE in the germline V gene (reference sequence). Concerning this clone itself: What it recognizes is unknown.

Specified time point: cycle 4 day 1 (C4D1), after 6 weeks of nivolumab. Brentuximab vedotin exposure varied, and every patient relapsed after autologous stem cell transplantation. Here immunoSEQ multiplex PCR was the method, and the copy in TCRdb shows in-frame clones only, minus some. Seen here are tens of thousands of clones, 91% observed once, and the top ten hold about 9.4%. The sample consisted of peripheral blood mononuclear cells (PBMCs), taken before the fourth cycle of nivolumab. The V gene is TRBV5-4, the J gene TRBJ1-1; maybe TRBD1 (6 bases). The sequence derives from a human donor with classical Hodgkin lymphoma. CDR3 nucleotides: TGTGCCAGCAGCGGGGACTTTAACAGGGATGAAGCTTTCTTT. This encodes CASSGDFNRDEAFF.